Shown below are 18 T cell receptor beta chains from a single sample sequenced in a study of early T cells in non-severe SARS-CoV-2 infection. TCRdb redid the calling of the 5' RACE reads with MiXCR, one entry per CDR3 protein. Of around 88,000 distinct CDR3 sequences in the sample, around 14% are singletons; the top ten hold around 7%. Sequencing was performed on whole blood. Source of these receptors: an adult who was a healthcare worker with PCR-confirmed SARS-CoV-2 infection or an uninfected control (not recorded which).

This clonotype came up a few times. The DNA is omitted, as the CDR3 cannot be located on it reliably, and the CDR3 follows TCRdb's listing. This chain joins TRBV27 and TRBJ2-7. Inclusive of both ends, the CDR3 amounts to 14 amino acids. Germline CDR1 and CDR2: MNHEY and SMNVEV (reference sequence). CDR3 region: CASSSSLNYYEQYF.

A few counts support this clonotype. This sequence joins TRBV5-1 and TRBJ1-1, with 7 bases matching TRBD1. The CDR3 extends over 14 amino acids. J gave up 1 base and V 4 bases, and 4 bases lay outside the gene matches. Germline V lookup: CDR1 SGHRS, CDR2 YFSETQ. The CDR3 loop reads CASSGGQANTEAFF. Here the CDR3 DNA reads TGCGCCAGCAGCGGAGGACAGGCGAACACTGAAGCTTTCTTT.

This clonotype occurred many times. V gene TRBV12-3 or TRBV12-4 combines with J gene TRBJ2-2, with TRBD1 matching over 9 bases. This CDR3 is built from 17 residues. The ends lost 5 bases at V and 5 bases at J; junction bases unmatched: 12. The CDR3 DNA reads as TGTGCCAGCAGTCGTCCCGGGACAGGGACGAGGACCGGGGAGCTGTTTTTT. It translates to CASSRPGTGTRTGELFF.

This clonotype was counted ten times or more. The V call is TRBV27, the J call TRBJ2-3; D possibly corresponds to TRBD2 (6 bases). This CDR3 spans 9 amino acids. The V gene's germline CDR1 is MNHEY and CDR2 SMNVEV (reference sequence). V was shortened by 11 bases and J by 8 bases, with 8 bases between the two germline ends. CDR3 coding DNA: TGTGCCGACGGGGGTACGCAGTATTTT. Encoded protein: CADGGTQYF.

In this sample, this clonotype turned up many times. The chain carries TRBV6-5 and TRBJ1-1, with TRBD1 matching over 10 bases. V lost 7 bases to trimming and J lost 3 bases; unmatched junction nucleotides: 14. The CDR3 runs 17 residues. Germline CDR1 and CDR2: MNHEY and SVGAGI. CDR3 nucleotides: TGTGCCAGCACCCCTGACAGGGGGCGCCGGTCGGACACTGAAGCTTTCTTT. It codes for CASTPDRGRRSDTEAFF.

This clonotype was counted many times. The chain recombines TRBV4-1 with TRBJ1-4; TRBD1 is a possible D gene (5 bases). With 2 bases removed from V and 8 bases from J, the gap between germline ends came to 12 bases. The CDR3 contains 14 residues. Germline assignment: CDR1 MGHRA and CDR2 YSYEKL. The CDR3 DNA reads as TGCGCCAGCAGCCAAAAGGGGTTGGACGAAAAACTGTTTTTT. The encoded protein is CASSQKGLDEKLFF.

This clonotype has more than one count but fewer than ten. The chain employs TRBV19 and TRBJ2-1, with TRBD1 matching 7 bases. Germline V lookup: CDR1 LNHDA, CDR2 SQIVND (reference sequence). The CDR3 totals 17 residues. V was pared by 0 bases and J by 4 bases, with 9 bases of the junction left unmatched. The CDR3 DNA follows: TGTGCCAGTAGTATAGATGTTGACAGGGTATATTACAATGAGCAGTTCTTC. Encoded protein: CASSIDVDRVYYNEQFF.

In its sample, this clonotype was seen a few times. V is TRBV5-1 and J is TRBJ1-3, with D possibly TRBD1 on 5 matching bases. From germline, CDR1 is SGHRS and CDR2 YFSETQ. This CDR3 spans 13 amino acids. The V end was cut by 4 bases, the J end by 2 bases, with 7 bases between. CDR3 in amino acids: CASSPTAGNTIYF. In DNA, the CDR3 is TGCGCCAGCAGCCCGACAGCTGGAAACACCATATATTTT. Variable domain in full (rest from reference TRBV5-1 and TRBJ1-3): KAGVTQTPRYLIKTRGQQVTLSCSPISGHRSVSWYQQTPGQGLQFLFEYFSETQRNKGNFPGRFSGRQFSNSRSEMNVSTLELGDSALYLCASSPTAGNTIYFGEGSWLTVV.

V is TRBV29-1 and J is TRBJ2-1; TRBD2 agrees at 8 bases. J gave up 7 bases and V 3 bases, and 5 bases lay outside the gene matches. From germline, CDR1 is SQVTM and CDR2 ANQGSEA. CDR3 length equals 13 residues. CDR3 region: CSVEPSGGNEQFF. As DNA, the CDR3 is TGCAGCGTTGAGCCTTCGGGGGGGAATGAGCAGTTCTTC.

The genes are TRBV20-1 and TRBJ2-7; TRBD2 might be the D (6 bases). Germline V CDR1 and CDR2: DFQATT, SNEGSKA (reference sequence). CDR3 size: 15 residues. V lost 6 bases and J 3 bases, leaving 21 bases between the germline ends. This CDR3 is CSAQESTSRFYEQYF. The CDR3 nucleotides read TGCAGTGCCCAAGAATCAACTAGCCGCTTCTACGAGCAGTACTTC.

This chain joins TRBV11-2 and TRBJ2-7; no definite D call. Trimming took off 3 bases at V and 0 bases at J, with 15 bases between the two ends. From germline, CDR1 is SGHAT and CDR2 FQNNGV. This CDR3 comprises 16 residues. CDR3 protein: CASSLVGSFPSYEQYF. As DNA, the CDR3 is TGTGCCAGCAGCTTGGTCGGCTCCTTCCCCTCCTACGAGCAGTACTTC.

V gene TRBV29-1 combines with J gene TRBJ1-5, with D perhaps TRBD1 (6 bases). The V gene's germline CDR1 is SQVTM and CDR2 ANQGSEA. V shed 4 bases and J shed 0 bases, with 10 bases lying between them. This CDR3 is built from 14 residues. DNA of the CDR3: TGCAGCGTTGCGGACAGATTTAGCAATCAGCCCCAGCATTTT. Its protein is CSVADRFSNQPQHF.

The rearrangement joins TRBV15 to TRBJ2-2; D may be TRBD2 (5 bases). The CDR3 is 15 residues long. With 2 bases removed from V and 5 bases from J, the gap between germline ends came to 12 bases. Looked up from germline, CDR1 is LNHNV and CDR2 is YYDKDF (reference sequence). This CDR3 is CATSRTASRTGELFF. The CDR3 DNA follows: TGTGCCACCAGCAGAACTGCTAGCCGAACCGGGGAGCTGTTTTTT.

This clonotype was observed a few times. V usage is TRBV20-1 and J usage is TRBJ1-5; 9 bases map to TRBD1. After removal of 6 bases from V and 3 bases from J, the junction contained 9 bases not matched to a gene. The CDR3 is 15 residues long. In germline, CDR1 is DFQATT, CDR2 SNEGSKA (reference sequence). DNA for the CDR3: TGCAGTGCAATTGGACAGGGGCCCTTCAATCAGCCCCAGCATTTT. Amino acid sequence: CSAIGQGPFNQPQHF.

The rearrangement links TRBV5-1 to TRBJ2-3, with TRBD2 matching 11 bases. V gave up 4 bases and J gave up 6 bases; unmatched junction bases: 16. The length of the CDR3 is 18 residues. The germline V gene has CDR1 SGHRS and CDR2 YFSETQ. In nucleotides, the CDR3 is TGCGCCAGCAGCACATCGGATACTAGCGGGAGTCTAGGTGATACGCAGTATTTT. It codes for CASSTSDTSGSLGDTQYF.

The V call is TRBV12-3 or TRBV12-4, the J call TRBJ1-1; D unclear. V shed 5 bases and J shed 6 bases, with 13 bases lying between them. This CDR3 is built from 13 residues. Here the CDR3 DNA reads TGTGCCAGCAGTGTTCGGGAGGGCTCTGAAGCTTTCTTT. This codes for CASSVREGSEAFF.

This clonotype has a count of ten or more. The chain is built from TRBV7-9 and TRBJ2-7; D is undetermined. The CDR3 is 18 amino acids. With 5 bases removed from V and 0 bases from J, the gap between germline ends came to 23 bases. Germline CDR1 reads SEHNR; CDR2 reads FQNEAQ (reference sequence). The CDR3 spells CASSQTPEPKTRSYEQYF. The DNA of the CDR3 is TGTGCCAGCAGCCAGACCCCCGAACCGAAGACTCGCTCCTACGAGCAGTACTTC.

This clonotype has only a few counts. The gene calls are TRBV20-1 and TRBJ1-2; 10 bases align to TRBD1. Per germline, CDR1 DFQATT and CDR2 SNEGSKA (reference sequence). This CDR3 has 13 residues. The V segment lost 3 bases and the J segment 2 bases; nucleotides outside the gene matches: 0. The DNA of the CDR3 is TGCAGTGCTAGGGACAGGGGGAACTATGGCTACACCTTC. Translated: CSARDRGNYGYTF.